This TCR beta chain comes out of a study of regulatory T cells in long-lasting Graves disease. This clonotype has at least ten counts. V was trimmed by 3 bases and J by 0 bases, leaving 9 bases between them. Per the germline V gene, CDR1 is LNHNV and CDR2 is YYDKDF (reference sequence). The CDR3 is made up of 14 amino acids. The time point: persistent/refractory GD, antithyroid drugs over 5 years with positive TRAb. Generation of the TCR library employed RNA extracted from PBMCs. The authors built TCR beta libraries using iRepertoire HTBI primers and Arm-PCR of CDR3 regions. TCRdb redid the calling of the multiplex PCR reads with MiXCR, one entry per CDR3 protein. The sample carries about 470,000 distinct CDR3 sequences, less than 25% recorded once.

The sample consisted of peripheral blood mononuclear cells (PBMCs), taken when the disease was refractory, from a patient treated with antithyroid drugs. The chain links TRBV15 to TRBJ2-7; D unresolved. The origin of this receptor is a female donor with Graves disease. CDR3 amino acids: CATSRDASSYEQYF. The CDR3 coding sequence is TGTGCCACCAGCAGGGACGCGAGCTCCTACGAGCAGTACTTC.